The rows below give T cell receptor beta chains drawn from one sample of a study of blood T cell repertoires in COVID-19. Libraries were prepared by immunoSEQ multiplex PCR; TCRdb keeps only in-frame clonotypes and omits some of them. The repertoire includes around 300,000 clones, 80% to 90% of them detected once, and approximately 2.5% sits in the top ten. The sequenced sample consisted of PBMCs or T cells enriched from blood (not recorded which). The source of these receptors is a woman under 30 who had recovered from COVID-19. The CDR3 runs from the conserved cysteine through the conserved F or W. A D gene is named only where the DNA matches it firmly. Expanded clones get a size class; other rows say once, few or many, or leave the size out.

CDR3 DNA: TGTGCAAGCAGGGCCAGGGGGGAAATGAACACTGAAGCTTTCTTT; CDR3 protein: CASRARGEMNTEAFF; J gene: TRBJ1-1; clone size: .; D gene: TRBD1; V gene: TRBV6-5
CDR3 DNA: TGCGCCAGCAGCTTGGCCTCAACTGGCACAGATACGCAGTATTTT; CDR3 protein: CASSLASTGTDTQYF; J gene: TRBJ2-3; clone size: once; D gene: .; V gene: TRBV5-1
CDR3 DNA: TGTGCCAGCAGTTTATTTCAGGGTTCTAACTATGGCTACACCTTC; CDR3 protein: CASSLFQGSNYGYTF; J gene: TRBJ1-2; clone size: .; D gene: .; V gene: TRBV27
CDR3 DNA: TGTGCCAGCAGTTCTTATGGCTACACCTTC; CDR3 protein: CASSSYGYTF; J gene: TRBJ1-2; clone size: .; D gene: .; V gene: TRBV2
CDR3 DNA: TGCGCCAGCAGCCTGGGCTCGCGCTCCTACGAGCAGTACTTC; CDR3 protein: CASSLGSRSYEQYF; J gene: TRBJ2-7; clone size: few; D gene: .; V gene: TRBV4-1
CDR3 DNA: TGTGCCAGCAGCCCGACAGGGGGCAGGGATTCACCCCTCCACTTT; CDR3 protein: CASSPTGGRDSPLHF; J gene: TRBJ1-6; clone size: .; D gene: TRBD1; V gene: TRBV7-8
CDR3 DNA: TGTGCCAGCAGCTTAGGACCAGGGGGCGCGGGTGGCTACACCTTC; CDR3 protein: CASSLGPGGAGGYTF; J gene: TRBJ1-2; clone size: .; D gene: TRBD1; V gene: TRBV7-9
CDR3 DNA: TGTGCCAGTAAACAGGGGGCGCGGACTGAAGCTTTCTTT; CDR3 protein: CASKQGARTEAFF; J gene: TRBJ1-1; clone size: .; D gene: TRBD1; V gene: TRBV19
CDR3 DNA: TGTGCCAGCTCACCACGGCGGAACGAAGCTTTCTTT; CDR3 protein: CASSPRRNEAFF; J gene: TRBJ1-1; clone size: .; D gene: .; V gene: TRBV18
CDR3 DNA: TGTGCCAGCTCGTGGACCGGGACTATAGCCCGAGAGACCCAGTACTTC; CDR3 protein: CASSWTGTIARETQYF; J gene: TRBJ2-5; clone size: .; D gene: TRBD2; V gene: TRBV18
CDR3 DNA: TGTGCCAGCAGTGAAGGGGGAGACGAGCAGTACTTC; CDR3 protein: CASSEGGDEQYF; J gene: TRBJ2-7; clone size: once; D gene: .; V gene: TRBV2
CDR3 DNA: TGCGCCAGCAGCGTCGGTGGGGGGAACTATGGCTACACCTTC; CDR3 protein: CASSVGGGNYGYTF; J gene: TRBJ1-2; clone size: .; D gene: .; V gene: TRBV4-1
CDR3 DNA: TGTGCCAGCAGTGAAGCGCCGGGGTTGGGCTATGGCTACACCTTC; CDR3 protein: CASSEAPGLGYGYTF; J gene: TRBJ1-2; clone size: .; D gene: .; V gene: TRBV6-1
CDR3 DNA: TGCAGTGCCCGGGGTTCCGGGGAGCTGTTTTTT; CDR3 protein: CSARGSGELFF; J gene: TRBJ2-2; clone size: .; D gene: .; V gene: TRBV20-1
CDR3 DNA: TGTGCCAGCTCTCATCCTAGCTCCGACGAGCAGTACTTC; CDR3 protein: CASSHPSSDEQYF; J gene: TRBJ2-7; clone size: .; D gene: .; V gene: TRBV18
CDR3 DNA: TGCGCCAGCAGCGACCAACCCGGGACAGGGGCCACTGAAGCTTTCTTT; CDR3 protein: CASSDQPGTGATEAFF; J gene: TRBJ1-1; clone size: .; D gene: TRBD1; V gene: TRBV5-1
CDR3 DNA: TGTGCCAGCAGCTTACGGGACTATGGCTACACCTTC; CDR3 protein: CASSLRDYGYTF; J gene: TRBJ1-2; clone size: .; D gene: .; V gene: TRBV28
CDR3 DNA: TGCGCCAGCAGCCCGATACAGGGGATCGGTCAGCCCCAGCATTTT; CDR3 protein: CASSPIQGIGQPQHF; J gene: TRBJ1-5; clone size: few; D gene: TRBD1; V gene: TRBV4-1
CDR3 DNA: TGTGCCAGCCGACTAGCGGGGGTCTACAATGAGCAGTTCTTC; CDR3 protein: CASRLAGVYNEQFF; J gene: TRBJ2-1; clone size: .; D gene: TRBD2; V gene: TRBV25-1
CDR3 DNA: TGCGCCAGCAGCTTGGGTGCGGGCACAGATACGCAGTATTTT; CDR3 protein: CASSLGAGTDTQYF; J gene: TRBJ2-3; clone size: .; D gene: .; V gene: TRBV5-1
CDR3 DNA: TGCGCCAGCAGCCAACCACCCGGTCGACCGGCGGCAGATACGCAGTATTTT; CDR3 protein: CASSQPPGRPAADTQYF; J gene: TRBJ2-3; clone size: .; D gene: .; V gene: TRBV4-1
CDR3 DNA: TGTGCCAGCAGTCCGAGCTGGCGGGACTCCTCCTACGAGCAGTACTTC; CDR3 protein: CASSPSWRDSSYEQYF; J gene: TRBJ2-7; clone size: .; D gene: .; V gene: TRBV28
CDR3 DNA: TGCGCCAGCAGGGGTTTTGAGGTTAGCACAGATACGCAGTATTTT; CDR3 protein: CASRGFEVSTDTQYF; J gene: TRBJ2-3; clone size: .; D gene: .; V gene: TRBV10-2
CDR3 DNA: TGTGCCAGCAGCCAAGATATTGCGGGGGGGCGGTTTTGGGAAGAGACCCAGTACTTC; CDR3 protein: CASSQDIAGGRFWEETQYF; J gene: TRBJ2-5; clone size: .; D gene: TRBD2; V gene: TRBV3-1/TRBV3-2